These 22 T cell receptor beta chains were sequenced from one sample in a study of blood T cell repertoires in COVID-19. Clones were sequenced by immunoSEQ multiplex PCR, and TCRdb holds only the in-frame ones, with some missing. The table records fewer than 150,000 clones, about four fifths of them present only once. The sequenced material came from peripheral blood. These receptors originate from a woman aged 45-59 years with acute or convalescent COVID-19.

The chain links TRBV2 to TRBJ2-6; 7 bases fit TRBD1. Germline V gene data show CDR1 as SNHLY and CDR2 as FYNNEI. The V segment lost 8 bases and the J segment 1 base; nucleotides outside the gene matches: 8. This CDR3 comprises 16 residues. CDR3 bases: TGTGCCAGCGGTTCGACAGGGCTGTCTGGGGCCAACGTCCTGACTTTC. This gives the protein CASGSTGLSGANVLTF.

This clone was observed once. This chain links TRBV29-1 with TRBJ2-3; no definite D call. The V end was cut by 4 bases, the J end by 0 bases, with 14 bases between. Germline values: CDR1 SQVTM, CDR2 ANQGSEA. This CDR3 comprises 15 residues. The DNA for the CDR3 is TGCAGCGTTGTTTTTGTCCCGACTAGCACAGATACGCAGTATTTT. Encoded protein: CSVVFVPTSTDTQYF.

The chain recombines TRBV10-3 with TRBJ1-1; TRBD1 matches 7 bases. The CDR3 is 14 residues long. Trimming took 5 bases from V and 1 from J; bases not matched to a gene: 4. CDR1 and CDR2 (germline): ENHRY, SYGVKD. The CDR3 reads CAISLQGENTEAFF. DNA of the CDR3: TGTGCCATCAGTCTTCAGGGGGAGAACACTGAAGCTTTCTTT.

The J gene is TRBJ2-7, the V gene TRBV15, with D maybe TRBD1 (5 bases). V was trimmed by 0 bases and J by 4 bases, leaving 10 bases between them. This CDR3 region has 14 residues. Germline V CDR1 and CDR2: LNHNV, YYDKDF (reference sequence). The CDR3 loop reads CATSRDPSGYEQYF. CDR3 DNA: TGTGCCACCAGCAGAGATCCGTCAGGGTACGAGCAGTACTTC.

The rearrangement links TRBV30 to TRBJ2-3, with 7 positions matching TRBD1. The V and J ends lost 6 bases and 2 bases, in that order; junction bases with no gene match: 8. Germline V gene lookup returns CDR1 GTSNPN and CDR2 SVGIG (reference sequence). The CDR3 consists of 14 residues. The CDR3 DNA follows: TGTGCCTGCGGGACAGACCGATTCACAGATACGCAGTATTTT. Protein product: CACGTDRFTDTQYF. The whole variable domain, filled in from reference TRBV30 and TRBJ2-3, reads SQTIHQWPATLVQPVGSPLSLECTVEGTSNPNLYWYRQAAGRGLQLLFYSVGIGQISSEVPQNLSASRPQDRQFILSSKKLLLSDSGFYLCACGTDRFTDTQYFGPGTRLTVL.

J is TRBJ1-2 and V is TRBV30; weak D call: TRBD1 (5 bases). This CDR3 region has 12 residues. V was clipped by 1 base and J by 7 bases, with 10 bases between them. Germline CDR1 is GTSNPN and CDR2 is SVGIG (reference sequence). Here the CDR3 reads CAWSAKQAGYTF. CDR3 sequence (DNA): TGTGCCTGGAGTGCAAAACAGGCTGGCTACACCTTC.

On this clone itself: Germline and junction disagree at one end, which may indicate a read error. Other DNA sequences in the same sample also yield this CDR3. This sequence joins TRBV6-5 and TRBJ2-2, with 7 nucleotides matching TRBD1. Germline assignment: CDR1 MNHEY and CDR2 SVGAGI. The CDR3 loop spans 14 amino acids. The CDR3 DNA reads TGTGCCAGCAGGGGACAGCTGAACACCGGGGAGCTATTTTTT. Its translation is CASRGQLNTGELFF.

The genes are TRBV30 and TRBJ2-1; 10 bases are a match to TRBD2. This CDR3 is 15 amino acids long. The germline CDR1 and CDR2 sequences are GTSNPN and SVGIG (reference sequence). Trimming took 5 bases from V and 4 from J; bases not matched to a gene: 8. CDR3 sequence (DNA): TGTGCCTGGGCTAATAAGGGACTAGCGTACAATGAGCAGTTCTTC. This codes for CAWANKGLAYNEQFF. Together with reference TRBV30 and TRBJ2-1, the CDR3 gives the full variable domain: SQTIHQWPATLVQPVGSPLSLECTVEGTSNPNLYWYRQAAGRGLQLLFYSVGIGQISSEVPQNLSASRPQDRQFILSSKKLLLSDSGFYLCAWANKGLAYNEQFFGPGTRLTVL.

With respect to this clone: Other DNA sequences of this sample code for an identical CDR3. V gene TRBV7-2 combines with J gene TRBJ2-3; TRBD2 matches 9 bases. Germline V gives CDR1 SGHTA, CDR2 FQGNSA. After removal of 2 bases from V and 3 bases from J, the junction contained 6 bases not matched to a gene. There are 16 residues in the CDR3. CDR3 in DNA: TGTGCCAGCAGCTTAAGGCGGGGGGGTACAACAGATACGCAGTATTTT. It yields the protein CASSLRRGGTTDTQYF.

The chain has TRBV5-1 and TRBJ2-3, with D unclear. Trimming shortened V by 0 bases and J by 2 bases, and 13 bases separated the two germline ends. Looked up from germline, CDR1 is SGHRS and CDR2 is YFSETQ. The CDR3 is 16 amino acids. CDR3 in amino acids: CASSLAQAQNTDTQYF. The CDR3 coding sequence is TGCGCCAGCAGCTTGGCGCAGGCCCAAAACACAGATACGCAGTATTTT.

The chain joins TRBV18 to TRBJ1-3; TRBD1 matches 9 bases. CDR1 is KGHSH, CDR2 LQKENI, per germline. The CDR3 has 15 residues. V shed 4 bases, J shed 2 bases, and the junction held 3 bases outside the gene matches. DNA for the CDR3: TGTGCCAGCTCACTGGACAGGGGCCCTGGAAACACCATATATTTT. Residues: CASSLDRGPGNTIYF.

The CDR3, as DNA: TGTGCCAGCAGGCGGACTAGCGGGGGGGATACAGATACGCAGTATTTT. Translation: CASRRTSGGDTDTQYF. The rearrangement joins TRBV6-6 to TRBJ2-3; 15 nucleotides agree with TRBD2. Looked up from germline, CDR1 is MNHNY and CDR2 is SVGAGI (reference sequence). The junction had 4 bases not matched to a gene; V was cut back by 6 bases and J by 3 bases. The CDR3 has 16 residues.

CDR3 sequence: CASSEDRGPTPLHF. CDR3 DNA sequence: TGTGCCAGCAGTGAGGACAGGGGGCCTACACCCCTCCACTTT. This chain connects TRBV6-1 to TRBJ1-6; TRBD1 agrees at 11 bases. The CDR3 sequence is 14 residues long. The trim removed 3 bases at V and 11 bases at J, leaving 3 bases unmatched. Germline values: CDR1 MNHNS, CDR2 SASEGT.

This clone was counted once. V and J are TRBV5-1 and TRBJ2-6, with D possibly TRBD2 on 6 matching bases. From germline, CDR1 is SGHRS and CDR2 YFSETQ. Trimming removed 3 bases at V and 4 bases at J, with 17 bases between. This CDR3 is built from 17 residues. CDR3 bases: TGCGCCAGCAGCTCGGGACGGCCACTAGCCGGGGCCAACGTCCTGACTTTC. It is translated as CASSSGRPLAGANVLTF.

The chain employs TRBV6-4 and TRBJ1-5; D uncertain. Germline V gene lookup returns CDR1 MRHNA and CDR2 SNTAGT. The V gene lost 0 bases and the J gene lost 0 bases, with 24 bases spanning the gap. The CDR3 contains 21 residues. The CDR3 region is CASSDSFRPPAGANSNQPQHF. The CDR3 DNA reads TGTGCCAGCAGTGACTCGTTTCGACCCCCAGCGGGCGCTAATAGCAATCAGCCCCAGCATTTT.

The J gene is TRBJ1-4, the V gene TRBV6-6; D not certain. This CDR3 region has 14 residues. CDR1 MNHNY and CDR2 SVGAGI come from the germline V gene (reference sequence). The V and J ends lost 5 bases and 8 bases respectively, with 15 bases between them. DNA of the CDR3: TGTGCCAGCAGTCCAGACGGGGTGTGGGAAAAACTGTTTTTT. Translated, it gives CASSPDGVWEKLFF.

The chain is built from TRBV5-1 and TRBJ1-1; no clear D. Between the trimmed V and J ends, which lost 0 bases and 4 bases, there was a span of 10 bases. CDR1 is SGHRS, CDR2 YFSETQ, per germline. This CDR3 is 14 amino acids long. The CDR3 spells CASSLANEGTEAFF. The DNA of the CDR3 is TGCGCCAGCAGCTTGGCTAACGAGGGCACTGAAGCTTTCTTT.

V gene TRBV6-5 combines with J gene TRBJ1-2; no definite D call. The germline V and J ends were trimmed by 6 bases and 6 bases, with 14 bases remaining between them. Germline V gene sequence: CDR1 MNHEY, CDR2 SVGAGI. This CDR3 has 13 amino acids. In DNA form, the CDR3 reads TGTGCCAGCAGAGACAACAGATGGGATGGCTACACCTTC. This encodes CASRDNRWDGYTF.

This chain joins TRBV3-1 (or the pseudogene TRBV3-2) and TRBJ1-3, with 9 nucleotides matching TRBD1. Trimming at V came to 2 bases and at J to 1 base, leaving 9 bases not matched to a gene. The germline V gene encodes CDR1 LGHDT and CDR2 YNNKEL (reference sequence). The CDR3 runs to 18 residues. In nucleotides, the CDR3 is TGTGCCAGCAGCCAACGTCCCGGGACAGGGTTTTCTGGAAACACCATATATTTT. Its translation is CASSQRPGTGFSGNTIYF.

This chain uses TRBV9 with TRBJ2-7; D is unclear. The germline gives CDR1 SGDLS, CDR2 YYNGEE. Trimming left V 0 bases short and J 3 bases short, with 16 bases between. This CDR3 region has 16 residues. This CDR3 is CASSVAPGLAGYEQYF. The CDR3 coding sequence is TGTGCCAGCAGCGTAGCGCCGGGTCTCGCTGGCTACGAGCAGTACTTC.

The DNA for the CDR3 is TGTGCCAGCTCACTGCTCGGGACTAGCGGGGGGGCGTTCCAAAATGAGCAGTTCTTC. It is translated as CASSLLGTSGGAFQNEQFF. The chain is built from TRBV18 and TRBJ2-1; 16 positions agree with TRBD2. The CDR3 covers 19 residues. After removal of 4 bases from V and 7 bases from J, the junction contained 13 bases not matched to a gene. Germline V CDR1 and CDR2: KGHSH, LQKENI.

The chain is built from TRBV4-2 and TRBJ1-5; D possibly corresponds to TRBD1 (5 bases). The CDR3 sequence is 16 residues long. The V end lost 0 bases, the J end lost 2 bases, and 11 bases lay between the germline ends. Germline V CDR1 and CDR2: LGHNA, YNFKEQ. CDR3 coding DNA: TGTGCCAGCAGCCAAGATTCAGGGATCGGCAATCAGCCCCAGCATTTT. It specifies CASSQDSGIGNQPQHF.